These 19 T cell receptor beta chains share one sample of origin, sequenced in a study of beta chain features in type 1 diabetes. Study-level results: Significant though moderate, a shortening of TCRB CDR3s appeared in all four CD4+ subsets of Type 1 diabetes patients.

Isolated RNA was reverse transcribed in full, so expressed TCRB transcripts were sequenced. Measured with immunoSEQ multiplex PCR; TCRdb has only the in-frame clones, and not every one. The top ten clones hold more than 0.45% of a sample with 95,000 to 110,000 clones, around 30% of them seen once. These receptors have no identified antigens. The sequencing input was central memory CD4+ T cells from blood. These receptors all stem from a woman younger than 30 with type 1 diabetes.

The rearrangement joins TRBV19 to TRBJ1-2; unclear D gene. Trimming stripped 3 bases from V and 0 bases from J, with 8 bases between. This CDR3 region has 14 residues. CDR1 is LNHDA, CDR2 SQIVND, per germline (reference sequence). The CDR3 loop is CASSIQASNYGYTF. The CDR3 nucleotides read TGTGCCAGTAGTATCCAGGCTTCTAACTATGGCTACACCTTC.

This clone has just a few counts. V and J are TRBV18 and TRBJ2-5; possible D gene TRBD1, 6 bases. The CDR3 is made up of 14 amino acids. The V gene lost 0 bases and the J gene lost 4 bases, with 9 bases spanning the gap. From germline, CDR1 is KGHSH and CDR2 LQKENI. The CDR3 sequence: CASSPPGGTETQYF. Written as DNA, the CDR3 is TGTGCCAGCTCACCACCAGGGGGAACAGAGACCCAGTACTTC. The variable domain in full, with the rest retrieved from reference TRBV18 and TRBJ2-5, is NAGVMQNPRHLVRRRGQEARLRCSPMKGHSHVYWYRQLPEEGLKFMVYLQKENIIDESGMPKERFSAEFPKEGPSILRIQQVVRGDSAAYFCASSPPGGTETQYFGPGTRLLVL.

The V call is TRBV30, the J call TRBJ2-3; 12 bases are shared with TRBD2. There are 17 residues in the CDR3. The germline V gene has CDR1 GTSNPN and CDR2 SVGIG (reference sequence). V trimming: 4 bases; J trimming: 2 bases; junction bases outside the gene matches: 10. In DNA form, the CDR3 reads TGTGCCTGGACCATCACGCGGACTAGCGGGATCACAGATACGCAGTATTTT. Encoded protein: CAWTITRTSGITDTQYF.

The chain has TRBV7-9 and TRBJ1-3; D unresolved. This CDR3 has 12 residues. CDR1 is SEHNR and CDR2 is FQNEAQ in the germline V gene (reference sequence). Trimming took 5 bases from V and 12 from J, leaving 14 bases between them. CDR3 protein: CASSVQSSGIYF. The CDR3 DNA follows: TGTGCCAGCAGCGTTCAGTCGAGCGGCATATATTTT. Using reference TRBV7-9 and TRBJ1-3 for the parts outside the CDR3, the full variable domain is DTGVSQNPRHKITKRGQNVTFRCDPISEHNRLYWYRQTLGQGPEFLTYFQNEAQLEKSRLLSDRFSAERPKGSFSTLEIQRTEQGDSAMYLCASSVQSSGIYFGEGSWLTVV.

The chain has TRBV18 and TRBJ1-2; D is possibly TRBD1 (6 bases). Germline V gene sequence: CDR1 KGHSH, CDR2 LQKENI. V shed 1 base and J shed 8 bases, with 11 bases lying between them. This CDR3 has 13 residues. CDR3 sequence reads: CASSPQGEGGYTF. The CDR3 bases are TGTGCCAGCTCACCACAGGGGGAGGGCGGCTACACCTTC.

This clone has just a few counts. The genes are TRBV7-9 and TRBJ1-2, with 7 positions matching TRBD1. The germline CDR1 and CDR2 sequences are SEHNR and FQNEAQ (reference sequence). This CDR3 comprises 13 residues. Losses at the gene ends were 3 bases for V and 6 bases for J; bases not matched to a gene: 4. CDR3 nucleotides: TGTGCCAGCAGCTTTGGCCAGGGGGATGGCTACACCTTC. This translates into CASSFGQGDGYTF.

This clone was seen only a few times. This chain joins TRBV6-5 and TRBJ2-2; a weak D match, TRBD2 (5 bases). The CDR3 contains 15 residues. Trimming removed 2 bases from V and 4 bases from J, with 11 bases in between. CDR1 and CDR2 (germline): MNHEY, SVGAGI. Here the CDR3 reads CASSYAGGGTGELFF. In DNA, the CDR3 is TGTGCCAGCAGTTACGCCGGAGGAGGCACCGGGGAGCTGTTTTTT.

V is TRBV18 and J is TRBJ1-1, with D perhaps matching TRBD1 (6 bases). V lost 3 bases and J lost 5, with 7 bases in between. The CDR3 has 12 amino acids. The V gene's germline CDR1 is KGHSH and CDR2 LQKENI. The CDR3 loop is CASSPDRTEAFF. CDR3 nucleotide sequence: TGTGCCAGCTCACCTGACAGGACTGAAGCTTTCTTT.

This sequence joins TRBV5-4 and TRBJ1-2, with D possibly TRBD1 on 6 matching bases. This CDR3 spans 16 amino acids. In germline, CDR1 is SGHNT, CDR2 YYREEE (reference sequence). Trimming removed 0 bases at V and 1 base at J, with 13 bases between. The CDR3 sequence is CASSLGQASYNYGYTF. The CDR3 DNA reads TGTGCCAGCAGCTTGGGACAGGCCTCTTATAACTATGGCTACACCTTC.

This clone was detected ten times or more. V gene TRBV7-3 combines with J gene TRBJ2-7; D might be TRBD2 (6 bases). The V gene's germline CDR1 is SGHTA and CDR2 FQGTGA. The CDR3 contains 14 residues. V was trimmed by 1 base and J by 7 bases, leaving 14 bases between them. The CDR3 coding sequence is TGTGCCAGCAGCTTAAGGCCCTCCGCGGGGGAGCAGTACTTC. This translates into CASSLRPSAGEQYF.

The chain has TRBV6-6 and TRBJ1-1, with a possible D match to TRBD1 (6 bases). The germline V and J ends were trimmed by 6 bases and 5 bases, with 19 bases remaining between them. The CDR3 has 15 residues. Per the germline V gene, CDR1 is MNHNY and CDR2 is SVGAGI (reference sequence). The CDR3 here is CASRFTPGQFTEAFF. The CDR3 coding sequence is TGTGCCAGCAGGTTTACGCCCGGACAGTTTACTGAAGCTTTCTTT.

About this clone itself: The sample has other DNA sequences that encode this CDR3 too. DNA of the CDR3: TGTGCCAGCAGCTTCGGACTAGCGGGAGGATCCGGGGAGCTGTTTTTT. This sequence encodes CASSFGLAGGSGELFF. This chain connects TRBV7-2 to TRBJ2-2, with TRBD2 identical over 14 bases. Per germline, CDR1 SGHTA and CDR2 FQGNSA. The CDR3 sequence is 16 residues long. V gave up 3 bases and J gave up 6 bases; unmatched junction bases: 3.

This clone was picked up a small number of times. The gene calls are TRBV27 and TRBJ1-3; D uncertain. V lost 6 bases and J lost 8, with 17 bases in between. Germline CDR1 and CDR2: MNHEY and SMNVEV (reference sequence). The CDR3 is 14 amino acids. The CDR3 sequence is CASRPDYAADTIYF. The CDR3 DNA reads as TGTGCCAGCAGGCCCGATTACGCCGCGGACACCATATATTTT.

This clone was counted only a few times. The CDR3 bases are TGTGCCAGCAGCGCCCAGCGGACCGCCTATGGCAATGAGCAGTTCTTC. This encodes CASSAQRTAYGNEQFF. The rearrangement links TRBV7-8 to TRBJ2-1; TRBD2 is a possible D gene (5 bases). The CDR3 covers 16 residues. CDR1 is SGHVS and CDR2 is FQNEAQ in the germline V gene. V lost 5 bases, J lost 6 bases, and 20 bases lay in between. Complete variable domain (other parts from reference TRBV7-8 and TRBJ2-1): GAGVSQSPRYKVAKRGQDVALRCDPISGHVSLFWYQQALGQGPEFLTYFQNEAQLDKSGLPSDRFFAERPEGSVSTLKIQRTQQEDSAVYLCASSAQRTAYGNEQFFGPGTRLTVL.

The chain recombines TRBV6-5 with TRBJ2-3; no reliable D call. The germline V and J ends were trimmed by 7 bases and 3 bases, with 8 bases remaining between them. The CDR3 extends over 12 amino acids. CDR1 and CDR2 from the germline V gene are MNHEY and SVGAGI. The CDR3 sequence is CASTGGTDTQYF. CDR3 DNA: TGTGCCAGCACCGGCGGAACAGATACGCAGTATTTT.

The chain has TRBV28 and TRBJ1-2; D possibly corresponds to TRBD1 (6 bases). Germline values: CDR1 MDHEN, CDR2 SYDVKM. This CDR3 region has 14 residues. The germline V and J ends were trimmed by 5 bases and 4 bases, with 14 bases remaining between them. The CDR3 here is CASSTGFIGYGYTF. The CDR3 DNA sequence: TGTGCCAGCAGTACAGGGTTCATTGGCTATGGCTACACCTTC.

V usage is TRBV5-1 and J usage is TRBJ2-1; D call uncertain. The V and J ends lost 0 bases and 12 bases respectively, with 13 bases between them. The germline V gene has CDR1 SGHRS and CDR2 YFSETQ. This CDR3 region has 13 residues. CDR3 nucleotides: TGCGCCAGCAGCTTGGGACTGGATTCCGCGCAGTTCTTC. Its protein is CASSLGLDSAQFF.

This chain uses TRBV19 with TRBJ1-5; 12 positions match TRBD1. The CDR3 sequence is 16 residues long. Per germline, CDR1 LNHDA and CDR2 SQIVND (reference sequence). V dropped 3 bases and J dropped 8; count of bases not matched to a gene: 8. CDR3 amino acids: CASSMGDRGLLEPQHF. The CDR3 DNA sequence: TGTGCCAGTAGTATGGGGGACAGGGGGCTTTTGGAGCCCCAGCATTTT.

The V call is TRBV18, the J call TRBJ1-2, with TRBD1 matching over 9 bases. This CDR3 region has 15 residues. After removal of 3 bases from V and 8 bases from J, the junction contained 10 bases not matched to a gene. Germline CDR1 KGHSH, CDR2 LQKENI. CDR3 residues: CASSPYTQGARGYTF. CDR3 bases: TGTGCCAGCTCACCTTATACACAGGGGGCACGGGGCTACACCTTC.